Sample share makes the clone carrying this T cell receptor (beta chain) medium-sized (0.01 to 0.1%). Its antigen is not known. Assay used: immunoSEQ multiplex PCR; TCRdb lists only in-frame clones, some missing. The sample has under 150,000 clones, 80% to 90% seen once. The data derive from a study of OX40 agonist ivuxolimab in advanced cancers. Study details: Patients were around 83% male with ages about 23 to 80, mean roughly 64. A partial response was reached by three patients: one with hepatocellular carcinoma and two with cutaneous melanoma.

The study, taken as a whole, reports: In CD8+ T cells, expanded clones were on average more numerous than in CD4+. The specificity for antigen of the expanded peripheral T cells was not determined.

This CDR3 spans 15 amino acids. V trimming: 1 base; J trimming: 8 bases; junction bases outside the gene matches: 1. Looked up from germline, CDR1 is LGHNA and CDR2 is YNFKEQ. This receptor was taken from an adult with an advanced solid tumor such as melanoma, head and neck, liver or kidney cancer. The rearrangement links TRBV4-2 to TRBJ1-6; 11 bases line up with TRBD1. This specimen was CD4+ or CD8+ T cells sorted from blood, taken in a trial of the OX40 agonist ivuxolimab. The chain's CDR3 is CASSQGTGGYSPLHF. The CDR3 DNA reads TGTGCCAGCAGCCAAGGGACAGGGGGCTATTCACCCCTCCACTTT.